Listed below are T cell receptor beta chains from one sample, sequenced in a study of tumor-infiltrating lymphocytes in primary liver carcinoma. TCRdb processed the multiplex PCR reads anew with MiXCR; each CDR3 protein has one entry. The profile shows 300,000 to 350,000 distinct CDR3 sequences, approximately 65% of them singletons. The source material was peripheral blood. The receptors originated from a man aged 40-49 years with primary liver carcinoma and hepatitis B virus infection. CDR3s include the opening cysteine and the closing phenylalanine or tryptophan. Each record gives: clone size, V gene, D gene, J gene, CDR3 protein, CDR3 DNA. The D gene is left open where the match is weak. Clone size is not always given. Where it is, it says once, few, many or a class for expanded clones.

.	TRBV11-1	.	TRBJ2-1	CANSLGNLGTGSYNEQFF	TGTGCCAACAGCTTAGGTAACCTAGGTACCGGGTCCTACAACGAGCAGTTCTTC
.	TRBV29-1	.	TRBJ2-5	CNVRAVGGETQYF	TGCAACGTAAGGGCGGTAGGAGGGGAGACCCAGTACTTC
few	TRBV12-3/TRBV12-4	TRBD2	TRBJ2-1	CASSRSTSGSHDEQFF	TGTGCCAGCAGTCGCTCGACTAGCGGGAGCCACGATGAGCAGTTCTTC
many	TRBV4-1	.	TRBJ2-7	CASSQEAGGSAYEQYF	TGCGCCAGCAGCCAAGAAGCGGGCGGCAGTGCCTACGAGCAGTACTTC
.	TRBV11-1	.	TRBJ2-2	CASSRTNTGELCF	TGTGCCAGCAGCAGGACGAACACCGGGGAGCTGTGTTTT
.	TRBV29-1	TRBD1	TRBJ1-1	CSVPPGGTEAFF	TGCAGCGTCCCGCCAGGGGGCACTGAAGCTTTCTTT
.	TRBV11-2	TRBD1	TRBJ1-4	CASSLEGGENEKLFF	TGTGCCAGCAGCTTAGAAGGGGGCGAAAATGAAAAACTGTTTTTT
.	TRBV11-1	.	TRBJ2-5	CASSFRQRAVEETQYF	TGTGCCAGCAGCTTCAGACAGAGGGCTGTTGAAGAGACCCAGTATTTC
.	TRBV20-1	.	TRBJ2-1	CTARPLAMDEQFF	TGTACTGCTAGACCTCTAGCGATGGATGAGCAGTTCTTC
many	TRBV11-2	.	TRBJ2-7	CASSLDGISYEQYF	TGTGCCAGCAGCTTAGATGGGATATCCTACGAGCAGTACTTC
many	TRBV12-3/TRBV12-4	.	TRBJ1-2	CASSFRAFGEAYTF	TGTGCCAGCAGTTTTAGGGCCTTTGGGGAGGCCTACACCTTC
.	TRBV11-2	.	TRBJ2-4	CASSSASVLVKNIQYF	TGTGCCAGCAGCTCTGCTAGCGTCTTAGTCAAAAACATCCAGTACTTC
.	TRBV29-1	.	TRBJ2-3	CSVEPCVGTDTLYF	TGCAGTGTTGAACCTTGTGTAGGAACAGATACGCTGTATTTT
few	TRBV5-4	.	TRBJ2-1	CASSLDGGIYNEQFF	TGTGCCAGCAGCTTGGATGGCGGGATTTACAATGAGCAGTTCTTC
.	TRBV11-2	.	TRBJ1-1	CASNLETTEAFF	TGTGCCAGCAACTTAGAGACCACTGAAGCTTTCTTT
.	TRBV10-3	.	TRBJ2-2	CAISENAAGRAGELFF	TGTGCCATCAGTGAGAACGCGGCAGGCCGAGCTGGGGAGCTGTTTTTT
.	TRBV29-1	.	TRBJ2-3	CSVGSLVSADTQYF	TGCAGCGTTGGGTCCCTGGTGAGCGCAGATACGCAGTATTTT
.	TRBV11-2	.	TRBJ2-7	CASSLTSRKSYEQYF	TGTGCCAGCAGCTTAACTAGCAGAAAATCTTACGAGCAGTACTTC
.	TRBV5-5	.	TRBJ1-5	CASSLTVRQPQHF	TGTGCCAGCAGCTTGACAGTCCGGCAGCCCCAGCATTTT
few	TRBV13	.	TRBJ2-7	CASSLPSVSYEQYF	TGTGCCAGCAGCTTACCGAGCGTCTCCTACGAGCAGTACTTC
.	TRBV19	.	TRBJ1-1	CASKEGVSNTEAFF	TGTGCCAGTAAGGAAGGGGTGTCGAACACTGAAGCTTTCTTT
.	TRBV11-2	.	TRBJ2-2	CDSSLDRAGNTGELFF	TGTGACAGCAGCCTGGACAGAGCGGGAAACACCGGGGAGCTGTTTTTT
.	TRBV6-2/TRBV6-3	.	TRBJ2-3	CASSSTVGSGRTDTQYF	TGTGCCAGCAGTTCCACGGTGGGTAGCGGTAGGACCGATACGCAGTATTTT
.	TRBV11-2	.	TRBJ1-1	CASSLDLAFGGFTDAFF	TGTGCCAGCAGCTTAGATCTGGCGTTCGGAGGTTTCACTGATGCTTTCTTT
.	TRBV21-1	.	TRBJ2-3	CASSIRRVGTDTQYF	TGTGCCAGCAGCATAAGGAGAGTTGGAACAGATACGCAGTATTTT
.	TRBV24-1	TRBD2	TRBJ2-5	CATRLAGGFQETQYF	TGTGCCACCAGACTAGCGGGAGGCTTCCAAGAGACCCAGTACTTC
.	TRBV21-1	.	TRBJ2-1	CASSKDRGDFYNEQFF	TGTGCCAGCAGCAAGGACAGGGGCGATTTTTACAATGAGCAGTTCTTC
.	TRBV6-2/TRBV6-3	.	TRBJ1-3	CASRPSGGRSGNTIYF	TGTGCCAGCAGACCTTCTGGGGGCAGGAGTGGAAACACCATATATTTT
many	TRBV6-5	.	TRBJ2-7	CASRRHYEQYF	TGTGCCAGCCGACGGCACTACGAGCAGTACTTC